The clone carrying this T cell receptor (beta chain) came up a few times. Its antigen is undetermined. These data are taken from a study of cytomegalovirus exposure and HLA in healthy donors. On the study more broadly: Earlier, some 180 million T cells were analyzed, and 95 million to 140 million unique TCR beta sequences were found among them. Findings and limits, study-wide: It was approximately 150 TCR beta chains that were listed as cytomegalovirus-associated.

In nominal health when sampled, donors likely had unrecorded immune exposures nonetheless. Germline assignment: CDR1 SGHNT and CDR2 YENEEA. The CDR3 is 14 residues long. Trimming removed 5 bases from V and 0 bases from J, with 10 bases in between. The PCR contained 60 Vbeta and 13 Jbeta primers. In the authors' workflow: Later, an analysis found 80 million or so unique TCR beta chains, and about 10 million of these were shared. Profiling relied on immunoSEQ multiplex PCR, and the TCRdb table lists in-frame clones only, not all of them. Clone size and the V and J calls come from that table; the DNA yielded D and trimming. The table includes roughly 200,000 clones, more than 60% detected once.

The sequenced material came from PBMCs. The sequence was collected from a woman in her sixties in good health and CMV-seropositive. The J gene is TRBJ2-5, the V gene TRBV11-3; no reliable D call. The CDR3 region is CASSGGGNQETQYF. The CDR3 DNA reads TGTGCCAGCAGCGGTGGCGGCAACCAAGAGACCCAGTACTTC. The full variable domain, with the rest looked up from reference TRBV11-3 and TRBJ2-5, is EAGVVQSPRYKIIEKKQPVAFWCNPISGHNTLYWYLQNLGQGPELLIRYENEEAVDDSQLPKDRFSAERLKGVDSTLKIQPAELGDSAVYLCASSGGGNQETQYFGPGTRLLVL.